This T cell receptor beta chain stems from a study of naive and memory T cell subsets. This clonotype came up a few times. The antigen is undetermined. A UMI-containing oligonucleotide was joined by 3' ligation to the TCR cDNA template. Whole blood, 2.5 to 3 ml, came from adult healthy volunteers. Input was roughly 1 to 1000 ng of DNase-treated total RNA without cell sorting. Ligated cDNA underwent four rounds of PCR with nested alpha and beta constant region primers and SP2. Blood and skin TCR RNA was reverse transcribed with alpha and beta constant primers. TCRdb passed the 5' RACE reads through MiXCR, listing each CDR3 protein once. The table records about 62,000 distinct CDR3 sequences, roughly 8.1% of them present only once. The study's findings and limits: This RNA-based method may be sensitive to activation-related transcript changes.

This sequence originates from a female donor in good health.

The CDR3 reads CASSRDRGQLAKNIQYF. CDR3 DNA sequence: TGTGCCAGTAGTAGGGACAGGGGTCAACTAGCCAAAAACATTCAGTACTTC. The chain combines TRBV19 with TRBJ2-4, with TRBD1 identical over 10 bases. The CDR3 has 17 residues. CDR1 and CDR2 (germline): LNHDA, SQIVND (reference sequence). The ends lost 4 bases at V and 0 bases at J; junction bases unmatched: 6.